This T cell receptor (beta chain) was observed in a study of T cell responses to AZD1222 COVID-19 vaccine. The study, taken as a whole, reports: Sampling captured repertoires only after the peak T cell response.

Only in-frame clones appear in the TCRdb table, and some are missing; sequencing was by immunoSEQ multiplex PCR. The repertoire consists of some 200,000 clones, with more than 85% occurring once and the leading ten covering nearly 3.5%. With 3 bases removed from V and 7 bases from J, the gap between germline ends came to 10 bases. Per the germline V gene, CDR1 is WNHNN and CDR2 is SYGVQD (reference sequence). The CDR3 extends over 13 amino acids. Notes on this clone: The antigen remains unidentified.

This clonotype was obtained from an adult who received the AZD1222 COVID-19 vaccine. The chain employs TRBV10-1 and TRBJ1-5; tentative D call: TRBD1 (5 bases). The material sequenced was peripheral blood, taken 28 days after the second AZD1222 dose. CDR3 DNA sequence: TGCGCCAGCAGTGAAGGGTCAGGGCAGCCCCAGCATTTT. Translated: CASSEGSGQPQHF.